This T cell receptor beta chain was retrieved from a study of cytomegalovirus exposure and HLA in healthy donors. The PCR employed 60 Vbeta primers together with 13 Jbeta primers. Using immunoSEQ multiplex PCR, the repertoire was profiled, and TCRdb retains in-frame clones only, with some absent. The sample records tens of thousands of clones, roughly 67% being singletons. Regarding this clone: Its antigen is currently unknown.

Looked up from germline, CDR1 is SGHDN and CDR2 is FVKESK. CDR3 length: 15 residues. After removal of 1 base from V and 3 bases from J, the junction contained 4 bases not matched to a gene. Findings of the study overall: A list of 150 to 200 TCR beta chains associated with cytomegalovirus was given.

This chain links TRBV14 with TRBJ2-7, with 9 positions matching TRBD1. The sequence was collected from a man in his fifties or sixties in good health and CMV-seronegative. The sample was PBMCs. For the CDR3, the DNA is TGTGCCAGCAGCCAAGGACAGGGGGGAGTCTACGAGCAGTACTTC. Translated, it gives CASSQGQGGVYEQYF.